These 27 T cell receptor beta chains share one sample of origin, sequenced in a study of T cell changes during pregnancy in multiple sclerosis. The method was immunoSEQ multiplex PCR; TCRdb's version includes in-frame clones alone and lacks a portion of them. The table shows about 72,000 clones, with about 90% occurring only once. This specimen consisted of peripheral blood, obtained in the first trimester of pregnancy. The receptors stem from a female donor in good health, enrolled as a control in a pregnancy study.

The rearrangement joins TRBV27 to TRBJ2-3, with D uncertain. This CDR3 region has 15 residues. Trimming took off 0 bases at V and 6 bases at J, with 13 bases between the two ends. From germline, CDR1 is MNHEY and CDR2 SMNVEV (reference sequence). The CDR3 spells CASSLSGFPEDTQYF. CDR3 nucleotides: TGTGCCAGCAGTTTATCTGGTTTCCCGGAGGATACGCAGTATTTT.

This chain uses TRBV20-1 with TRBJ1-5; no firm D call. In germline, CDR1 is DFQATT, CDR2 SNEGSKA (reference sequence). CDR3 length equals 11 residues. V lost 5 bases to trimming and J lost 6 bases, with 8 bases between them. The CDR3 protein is CSAELCQPQHF. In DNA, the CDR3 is TGCAGTGCTGAGCTGTGTCAGCCCCAGCATTTT.

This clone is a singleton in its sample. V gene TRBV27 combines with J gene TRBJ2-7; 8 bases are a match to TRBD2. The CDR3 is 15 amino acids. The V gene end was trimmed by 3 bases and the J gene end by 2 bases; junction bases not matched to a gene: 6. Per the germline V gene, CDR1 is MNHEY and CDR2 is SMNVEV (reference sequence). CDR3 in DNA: TGTGCCAGCAGTTTCCGGGGGGGCGGCCCCTACGAGCAGTACTTC. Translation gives CASSFRGGGPYEQYF.

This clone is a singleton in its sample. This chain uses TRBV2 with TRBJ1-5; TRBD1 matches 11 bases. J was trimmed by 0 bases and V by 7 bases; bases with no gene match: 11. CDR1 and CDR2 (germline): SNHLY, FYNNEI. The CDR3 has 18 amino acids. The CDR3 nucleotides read TGTGCCAGCAAGGGAAACCGGGACAGGGGGTATAGCAATCAGCCCCAGCATTTT. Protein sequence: CASKGNRDRGYSNQPQHF.

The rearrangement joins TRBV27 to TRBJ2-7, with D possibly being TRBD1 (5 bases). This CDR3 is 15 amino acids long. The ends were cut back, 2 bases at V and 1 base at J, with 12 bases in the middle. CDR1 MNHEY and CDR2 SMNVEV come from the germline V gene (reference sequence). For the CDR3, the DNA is TGTGCCAGCAGTTTAAGTCCCGACAGATCCTACGAGCAGTACTTC. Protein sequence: CASSLSPDRSYEQYF.

CDR3 coding DNA: TGTGCCAGCAGTATTCCCGGGACAGATCCCTATGGCTACACCTTC. It yields the protein CASSIPGTDPYGYTF. This sequence joins TRBV28 and TRBJ1-2; 7 positions match TRBD1. V trimming: 5 bases; J trimming: 4 bases; junction bases outside the gene matches: 10. The germline V gene encodes CDR1 MDHEN and CDR2 SYDVKM. This CDR3 comprises 15 residues.

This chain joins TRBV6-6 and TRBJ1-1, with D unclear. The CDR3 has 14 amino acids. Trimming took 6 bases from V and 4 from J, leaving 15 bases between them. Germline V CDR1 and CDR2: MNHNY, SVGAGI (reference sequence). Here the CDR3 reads CASRPPRVGTEAFF. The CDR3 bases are TGTGCCAGCAGACCCCCGAGGGTGGGCACTGAAGCTTTCTTT.

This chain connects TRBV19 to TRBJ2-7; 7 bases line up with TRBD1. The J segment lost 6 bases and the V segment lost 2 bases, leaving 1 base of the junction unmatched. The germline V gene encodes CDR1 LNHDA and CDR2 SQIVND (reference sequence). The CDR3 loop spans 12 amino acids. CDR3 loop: CASSIRTGEQYF. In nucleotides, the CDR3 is TGTGCCAGTAGTATAAGGACAGGCGAGCAGTACTTC.

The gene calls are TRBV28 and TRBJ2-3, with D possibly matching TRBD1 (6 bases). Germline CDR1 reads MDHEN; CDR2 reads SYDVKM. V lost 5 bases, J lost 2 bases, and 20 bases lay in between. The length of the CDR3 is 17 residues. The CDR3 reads CASSGGREWGFTDTQYF. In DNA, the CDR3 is TGTGCCAGCAGTGGGGGCAGAGAATGGGGATTCACAGATACGCAGTATTTT. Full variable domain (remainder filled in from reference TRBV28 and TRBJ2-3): DVKVTQSSRYLVKRTGEKVFLECVQDMDHENMFWYRQDPGLGLRLIYFSYDVKMKEKGDIPEGYSVSREKKERFSLILESASTNQTSMYLCASSGGREWGFTDTQYFGPGTRLTVL.

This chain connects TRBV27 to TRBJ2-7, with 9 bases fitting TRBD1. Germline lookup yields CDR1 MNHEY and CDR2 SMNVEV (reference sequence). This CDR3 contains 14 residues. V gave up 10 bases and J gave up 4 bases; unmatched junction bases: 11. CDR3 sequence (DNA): TGTGCCACTGGCAAATCCGGGACAGGGTACGAGCAGTACTTC. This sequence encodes CATGKSGTGYEQYF.

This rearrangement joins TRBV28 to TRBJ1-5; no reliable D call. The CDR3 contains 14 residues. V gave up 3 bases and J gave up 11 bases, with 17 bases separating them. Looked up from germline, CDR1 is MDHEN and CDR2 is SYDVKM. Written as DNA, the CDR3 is TGTGCCAGCAGTTTTTTAAACGGAGGTGAAGCCCAGCATTTT. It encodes CASSFLNGGEAQHF.

The CDR3 DNA reads as TGTGCCAGCAGTGAAGGAGCAGGGCTGGCATCTAACGAGCAGTACTTC. Translated, it gives CASSEGAGLASNEQYF. This rearrangement joins TRBV6-1 to TRBJ2-7; the D gene is possibly TRBD1 (5 bases). The CDR3 runs 16 residues. Germline CDR1 MNHNS, CDR2 SASEGT. Between the trimmed V and J ends, which lost 1 base and 5 bases, there was a span of 18 bases.

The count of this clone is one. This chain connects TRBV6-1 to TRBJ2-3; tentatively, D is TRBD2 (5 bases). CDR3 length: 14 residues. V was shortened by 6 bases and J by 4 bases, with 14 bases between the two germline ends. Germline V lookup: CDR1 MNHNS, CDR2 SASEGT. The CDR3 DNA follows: TGTGCCAGCAGGAACGAGGGTAGGGCAGATACGCAGTATTTT. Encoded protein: CASRNEGRADTQYF.

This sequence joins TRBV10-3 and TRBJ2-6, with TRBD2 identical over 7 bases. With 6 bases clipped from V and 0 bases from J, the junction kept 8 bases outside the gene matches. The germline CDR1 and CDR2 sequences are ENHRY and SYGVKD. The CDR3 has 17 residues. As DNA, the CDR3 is TGTGCCATCAGCGCTAGCGGAGGGAACTCTGGGGCCAACGTCCTGACTTTC. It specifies CAISASGGNSGANVLTF.

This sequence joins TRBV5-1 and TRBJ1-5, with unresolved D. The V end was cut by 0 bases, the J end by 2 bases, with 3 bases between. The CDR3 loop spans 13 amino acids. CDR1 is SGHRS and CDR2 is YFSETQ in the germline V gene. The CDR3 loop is CASSLGRNQPQHF. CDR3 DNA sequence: TGCGCCAGCAGCTTGGGGCGCAATCAGCCCCAGCATTTT.

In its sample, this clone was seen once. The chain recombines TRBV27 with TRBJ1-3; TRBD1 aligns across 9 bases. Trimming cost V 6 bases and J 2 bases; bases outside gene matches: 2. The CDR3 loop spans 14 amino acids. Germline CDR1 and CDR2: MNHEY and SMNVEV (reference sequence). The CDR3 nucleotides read TGTGCCAGCAGGCGACAGGGGGCTGGAAACACCATATATTTT. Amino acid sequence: CASRRQGAGNTIYF.

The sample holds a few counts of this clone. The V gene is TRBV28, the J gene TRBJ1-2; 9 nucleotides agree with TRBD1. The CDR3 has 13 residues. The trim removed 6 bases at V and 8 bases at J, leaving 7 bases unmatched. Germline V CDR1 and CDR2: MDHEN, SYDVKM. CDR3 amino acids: CASSPATGGGYTF. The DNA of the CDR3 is TGTGCCAGCAGCCCAGCGACAGGGGGAGGCTACACCTTC.

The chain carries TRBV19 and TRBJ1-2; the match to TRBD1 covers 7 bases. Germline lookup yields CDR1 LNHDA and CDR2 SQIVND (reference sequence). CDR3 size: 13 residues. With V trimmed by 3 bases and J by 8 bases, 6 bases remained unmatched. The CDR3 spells CASSMDRRMGYTF. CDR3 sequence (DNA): TGTGCCAGTAGTATGGACAGGCGCATGGGCTACACCTTC.

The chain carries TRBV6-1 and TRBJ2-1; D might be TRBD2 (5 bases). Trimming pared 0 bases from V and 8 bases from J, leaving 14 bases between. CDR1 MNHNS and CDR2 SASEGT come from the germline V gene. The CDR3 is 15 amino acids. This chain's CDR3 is CASSEAGAGGDEQFF. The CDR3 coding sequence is TGTGCCAGCAGTGAAGCGGGAGCTGGTGGCGATGAGCAGTTCTTC.

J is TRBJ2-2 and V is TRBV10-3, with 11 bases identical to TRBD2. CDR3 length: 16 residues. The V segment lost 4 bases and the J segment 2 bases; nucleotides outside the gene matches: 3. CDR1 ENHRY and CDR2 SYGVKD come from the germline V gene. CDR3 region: CAISGRLAGNTGELFF. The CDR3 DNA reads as TGTGCCATCAGTGGACGACTAGCGGGAAACACCGGGGAGCTGTTTTTT.

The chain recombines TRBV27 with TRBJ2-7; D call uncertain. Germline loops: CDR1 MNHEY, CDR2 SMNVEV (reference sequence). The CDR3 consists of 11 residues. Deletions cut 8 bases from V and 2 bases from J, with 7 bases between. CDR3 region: CASGQTYEQYF. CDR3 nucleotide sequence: TGTGCCAGCGGGCAGACCTACGAGCAGTACTTC.

The CDR3 here is CAISEWRVNTGELFF. The CDR3 DNA sequence: TGTGCCATCAGTGAGTGGCGGGTGAACACCGGGGAGCTGTTTTTT. The chain is built from TRBV10-3 and TRBJ2-2, with a tentative D call TRBD2 (5 bases). The CDR3 loop spans 15 amino acids. Germline-derived CDR1 and CDR2 are ENHRY and SYGVKD. Trimming took off 1 base at V and 1 base at J, with 7 bases between the two ends.

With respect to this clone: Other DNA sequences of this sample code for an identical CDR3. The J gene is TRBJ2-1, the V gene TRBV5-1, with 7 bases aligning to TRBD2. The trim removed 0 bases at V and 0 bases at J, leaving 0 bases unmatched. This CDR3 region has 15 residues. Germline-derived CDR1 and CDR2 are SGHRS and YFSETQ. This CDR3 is CASSLVAGSYNEQFF. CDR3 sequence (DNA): TGCGCCAGCAGCTTGGTAGCGGGCTCCTACAATGAGCAGTTCTTC.

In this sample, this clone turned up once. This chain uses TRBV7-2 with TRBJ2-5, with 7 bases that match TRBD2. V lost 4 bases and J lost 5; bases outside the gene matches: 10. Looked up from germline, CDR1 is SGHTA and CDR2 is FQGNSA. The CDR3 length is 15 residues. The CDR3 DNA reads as TGTGCCAGCAGCTCCTCCTCGACTAGCATGGAGACCCAGTACTTC. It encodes CASSSSSTSMETQYF.

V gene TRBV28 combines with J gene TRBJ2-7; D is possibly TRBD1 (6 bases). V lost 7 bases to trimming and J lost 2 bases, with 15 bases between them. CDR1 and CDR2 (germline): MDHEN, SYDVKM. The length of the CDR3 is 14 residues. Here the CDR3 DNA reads TGTGCCAGCACCCACGGGACATTTGCCTACGAGCAGTACTTC. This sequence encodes CASTHGTFAYEQYF.

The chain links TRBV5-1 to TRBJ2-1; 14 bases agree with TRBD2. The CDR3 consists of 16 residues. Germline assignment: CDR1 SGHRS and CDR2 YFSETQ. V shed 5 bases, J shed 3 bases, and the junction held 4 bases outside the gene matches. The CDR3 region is CASSTGLAGDYNEQFF. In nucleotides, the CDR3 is TGCGCCAGCAGTACGGGACTAGCGGGGGACTACAATGAGCAGTTCTTC.

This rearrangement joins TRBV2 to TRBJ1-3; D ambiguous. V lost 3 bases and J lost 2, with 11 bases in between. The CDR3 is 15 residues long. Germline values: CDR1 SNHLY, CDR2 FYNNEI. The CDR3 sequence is CASSDEWLAGNTIYF. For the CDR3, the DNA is TGTGCCAGCAGTGACGAATGGCTAGCTGGAAACACCATATATTTT.